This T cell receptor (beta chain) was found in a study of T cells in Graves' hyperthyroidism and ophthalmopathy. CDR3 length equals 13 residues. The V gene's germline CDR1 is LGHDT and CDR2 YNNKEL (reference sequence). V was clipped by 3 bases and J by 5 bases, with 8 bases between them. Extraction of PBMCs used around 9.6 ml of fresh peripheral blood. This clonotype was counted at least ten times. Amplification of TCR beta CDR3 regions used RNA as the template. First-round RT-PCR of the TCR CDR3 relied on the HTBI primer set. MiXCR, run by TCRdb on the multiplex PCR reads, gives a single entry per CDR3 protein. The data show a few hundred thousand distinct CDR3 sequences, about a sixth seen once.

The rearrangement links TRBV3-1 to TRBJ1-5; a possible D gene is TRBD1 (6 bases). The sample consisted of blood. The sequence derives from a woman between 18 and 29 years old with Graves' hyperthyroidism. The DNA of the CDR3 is TGTGCCAGCAGCCAGGGGGCTTATCAGCCCCAGCATTTT. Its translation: CASSQGAYQPQHF.